Listed here are 10 T cell receptor beta chains from one sample, sequenced in a study of blood T cell repertoires in COVID-19. Profiled with immunoSEQ multiplex PCR; TCRdb holds only in-frame clones, not every one. The sample includes approximately 200,000 clones, about 76% seen only once; the top ten take 6%. The sample taken for sequencing was peripheral blood. These receptors all come from a woman aged 40 to 49 with COVID-19, enrolled during active disease.

The rearrangement joins TRBV29-1 to TRBJ2-1, with a possible D match to TRBD1 (6 bases). CDR3 length equals 12 residues. Germline V lookup: CDR1 SQVTM, CDR2 ANQGSEA. V was trimmed by 6 bases and J by 8 bases, leaving 14 bases between them. The CDR3 bases are TGCAGCGTGGAACAGGGCAGCGATGAGCAGTTCTTC. Its protein is CSVEQGSDEQFF.

This chain connects TRBV10-2 to TRBJ1-5, with 8 bases identical to TRBD1. This CDR3 has 16 residues. Germline lookup yields CDR1 WSHSY and CDR2 SAAADI. After removal of 6 bases from V and 9 bases from J, the junction contained 16 bases not matched to a gene. As DNA, the CDR3 is TGCGCCAGCAGCGCGCGGACAGGGCTACAATCAGGGCCCCAGCATTTT. Translating gives CASSARTGLQSGPQHF.

This clone was detected only a few times. The chain links TRBV7-3 to TRBJ1-5, with TRBD1 matching 9 bases. With V trimmed by 5 bases and J by 2 bases, 4 bases remained unmatched. This CDR3 is built from 15 residues. The germline gives CDR1 SGHTA, CDR2 FQGTGA. DNA of the CDR3: TGTGCCAGCAGCAGGACAGGGGACGGCAATCAGCCCCAGCATTTT. This gives the protein CASSRTGDGNQPQHF.

This clone has only one observation. This chain joins TRBV12-5 and TRBJ2-5; unclear D gene. The CDR3 extends over 13 amino acids. Trimming took off 6 bases at V and 5 bases at J, with 13 bases between the two ends. Germline V gene lookup returns CDR1 LGHNT and CDR2 FRNRAP. The CDR3 loop is CASGLGLEETQYF. The CDR3, as DNA: TGTGCTAGTGGCCTGGGCCTTGAGGAGACCCAGTACTTC.

J is TRBJ2-2 and V is TRBV5-1; TRBD2 aligns across 8 bases. Germline trimming cut 0 bases from V and 7 bases from J; bases unmatched to any gene: 8. Germline V CDR1 and CDR2: SGHRS, YFSETQ. CDR3 length: 16 residues. The CDR3 region is CASSLAQAGAGGELFF. In nucleotides, the CDR3 is TGCGCCAGCAGCTTGGCGCAAGCGGGGGCTGGCGGGGAGCTGTTTTTT.

V is TRBV24-1 and J is TRBJ2-3; a weak D match, TRBD2 (6 bases). Trimming cost V 10 bases and J 1 base, with 11 bases left between them. CDR3 size: 13 residues. Per the germline V gene, CDR1 is KGHDR and CDR2 is SFDVKD. CDR3 residues: CATRGGGTDTQYF. For the CDR3, the DNA is TGTGCCACGCGGGGTGGGGGCACAGATACGCAGTATTTT.

This clone was seen more than once but under ten times. The rearrangement links TRBV4-1 to TRBJ1-1; unclear D gene. V was cut by 1 base and J by 6 bases, with 6 bases left in between. Per the germline V gene, CDR1 is MGHRA and CDR2 is YSYEKL. CDR3 length equals 12 residues. CDR3 in amino acids: CASSQVKSEAFF. CDR3 sequence (DNA): TGCGCCAGCAGCCAAGTCAAATCTGAAGCTTTCTTT.

The rearrangement uses TRBV30 and TRBJ2-7; a possible D gene is TRBD2 (6 bases). V gave up 0 bases and J gave up 2 bases, with 8 bases separating them. The CDR3 is 13 residues long. Germline CDR1 GTSNPN, CDR2 SVGIG (reference sequence). The CDR3 DNA is TGTGCCTGGAGTGTCGGGGGTCCCTACGAGCAGTACTTC. Encoded protein: CAWSVGGPYEQYF.

The V call is TRBV2, the J call TRBJ1-1; D ambiguous. V lost 0 bases to trimming and J lost 6 bases, with 8 bases between them. Germline lookup yields CDR1 SNHLY and CDR2 FYNNEI. This CDR3 comprises 13 residues. This chain's CDR3 is CASSEARKAEAFF. The DNA of the CDR3 is TGTGCCAGCAGTGAAGCGCGTAAAGCTGAAGCTTTCTTT.

This sequence joins TRBV4-3 and TRBJ2-5; D is possibly TRBD2 (6 bases). Trimming removed 2 bases from V and 2 bases from J, with 18 bases in between. Germline CDR1 LGHNA, CDR2 YSLEER. CDR3 length equals 17 residues. In DNA, the CDR3 is TGCGCCAGCAGCCAATTTACCTTAGTGGGGGGTCAAGAGACCCAGTACTTC. It codes for CASSQFTLVGGQETQYF.